The rows below give T cell receptor beta chains drawn from one sample of a study of follicular helper T cells after annual influenza vaccination. Some clones are missing from TCRdb's copy, which holds only in-frame ones; the method was immunoSEQ multiplex PCR. The sample holds roughly 5,400 clones, almost 85% seen once. Sequencing was performed on CXCR5+ CD38- circulating T follicular helper cells from blood, taken on the day of influenza vaccination. All receptors derive from an adult who received the influenza vaccine. Both conserved end residues are part of each CDR3. A D gene is named only where the DNA matches it firmly. Part of the rows lack a size; the others show once, few, many or a class for expanded clones.

CDR3nt,CDR3aa,d_gene,j_gene,v_gene,abundance
TGTGCCAGCACACAGGGGGCGGGCTACGAGCAGTACTTC,CASTQGAGYEQYF,TRBD1,TRBJ2-7,TRBV28,-
TGCGCCAGCAGCTCCTCCGCTAGCGGGAGGGAAGGTGAGCAGTTCTTC,CASSSSASGREGEQFF,TRBD2,TRBJ2-1,TRBV5-1,once
TGTGCCTGGAGTGCCACAACAGGGAAATTCTATGGCTACACCTTC,CAWSATTGKFYGYTF,-,TRBJ1-2,TRBV30,-
TGTGCCAGCTCACCAGGGTACGACAATGAGCAGTTCTTC,CASSPGYDNEQFF,-,TRBJ2-1,TRBV18,few
TGTGCCAGCAGCTTAATAAACCCTTTTAGGGAGACCCAGTACTTC,CASSLINPFRETQYF,-,TRBJ2-5,TRBV7-2,-
TGTGCCAGTAGTATGGTCAGGGCAGGGGGCAAAGAGACCCAGTACTTC,CASSMVRAGGKETQYF,TRBD1,TRBJ2-5,TRBV19,-
TGTGCCTGGACAGTTGGCTCCTACGAGCAGTACTTC,CAWTVGSYEQYF,-,TRBJ2-7,TRBV30,-
TGTGCCTGGAGTCCCCTTAGTAGGGAGGACACTGAAGCTTTCTTT,CAWSPLSREDTEAFF,-,TRBJ1-1,TRBV30,-
TGTGCCAGCAGGCCACCCCGGTTGAACACTGAAGCTTTCTTT,CASRPPRLNTEAFF,-,TRBJ1-1,TRBV6-5,-
TGTGCCAGCAGCTTAGGTAGCCAGGGAGCTGAAGCTTTCTTT,CASSLGSQGAEAFF,-,TRBJ1-1,TRBV7-9,-
TGTGCCAGCAGCGCTCCGACAGGGGGCTCTGGAAACACCATATATTTT,CASSAPTGGSGNTIYF,TRBD1,TRBJ1-3,TRBV11-2,-